The clone carrying this TCR beta chain was counted between two and nine times. As yet, its antigen is unknown. Unique molecular identifiers were incorporated into the prepared TCRbeta library. TCRdb passed the PCR reads through MiXCR, listing each CDR3 protein once. The sample includes hundreds of thousands of distinct CDR3 sequences, about 24% seen only once; the top ten take roughly 5%. This entry belongs to a study of T-cell reconstitution after alpha-beta-depleted transplantation in children. V was clipped by 4 bases and J by 0 bases, with 7 bases between them. CDR3 length: 13 amino acids. The germline V gene encodes CDR1 SQVTM and CDR2 ANQGSEA. Findings of the study overall: The main origin of T-cell counts and diversity one year after transplant was newly produced T cells. Several hundred expanded graft clones reportedly gave rise to the alpha-beta T cells present about two months after transplant. Surviving recipient cells, namely T cells and thymic progenitors, were the source of high day-60 TCRbeta diversity in some patients.

The TCR comes from a female patient younger than 10 who had a stem cell transplant for congenital amegakaryocytic thrombocytopenia, so the T cells may come from the graft donor. This sample comprised PBMCs, mostly from graft donor cells, obtained 360 days after TCRalphabeta/CD19-depleted stem cell transplant. The J gene is TRBJ2-1, the V gene TRBV29-1, with unresolved D. CDR3 DNA: TGCAGCGTTGGGGCGTACTCCTACAATGAGCAGTTCTTC. Encoded protein: CSVGAYSYNEQFF.